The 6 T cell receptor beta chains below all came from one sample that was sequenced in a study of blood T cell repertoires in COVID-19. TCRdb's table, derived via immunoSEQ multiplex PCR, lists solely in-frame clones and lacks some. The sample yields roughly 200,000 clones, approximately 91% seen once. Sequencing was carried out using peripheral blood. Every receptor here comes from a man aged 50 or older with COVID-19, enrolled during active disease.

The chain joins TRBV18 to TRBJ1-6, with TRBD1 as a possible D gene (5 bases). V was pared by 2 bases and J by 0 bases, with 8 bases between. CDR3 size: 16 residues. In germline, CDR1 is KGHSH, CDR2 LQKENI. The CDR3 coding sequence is TGTGCCAGCTCACCAGGGGGGAGCTCCTATAATTCACCCCTCCACTTT. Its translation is CASSPGGSSYNSPLHF.

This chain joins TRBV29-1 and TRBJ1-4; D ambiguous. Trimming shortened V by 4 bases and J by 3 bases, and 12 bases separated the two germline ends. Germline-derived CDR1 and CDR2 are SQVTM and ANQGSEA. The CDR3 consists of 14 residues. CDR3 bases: TGCAGCGTTGGGTCTGGACTAGCTAATGAAAAACTGTTTTTT. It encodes CSVGSGLANEKLFF.

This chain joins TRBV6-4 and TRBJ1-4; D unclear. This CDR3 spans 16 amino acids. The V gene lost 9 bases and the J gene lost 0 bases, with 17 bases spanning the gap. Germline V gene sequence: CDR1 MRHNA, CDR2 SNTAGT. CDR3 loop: CARTVGDITTNEKLFF. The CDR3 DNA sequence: TGTGCCAGGACGGTGGGTGACATAACAACTAATGAAAAACTGTTTTTT.

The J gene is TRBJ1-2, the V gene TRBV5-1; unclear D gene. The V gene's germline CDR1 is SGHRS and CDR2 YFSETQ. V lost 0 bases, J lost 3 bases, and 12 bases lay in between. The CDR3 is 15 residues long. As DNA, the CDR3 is TGCGCCAGCAGCTTGGGGCAGGTAGAGCACTATGGCTACACCTTC. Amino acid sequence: CASSLGQVEHYGYTF.

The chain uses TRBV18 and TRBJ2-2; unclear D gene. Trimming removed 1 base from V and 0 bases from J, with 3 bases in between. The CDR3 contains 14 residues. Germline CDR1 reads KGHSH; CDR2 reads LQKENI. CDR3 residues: CASSPRPNTGELFF. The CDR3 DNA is TGTGCCAGCTCACCACGGCCGAACACCGGGGAGCTGTTTTTT.

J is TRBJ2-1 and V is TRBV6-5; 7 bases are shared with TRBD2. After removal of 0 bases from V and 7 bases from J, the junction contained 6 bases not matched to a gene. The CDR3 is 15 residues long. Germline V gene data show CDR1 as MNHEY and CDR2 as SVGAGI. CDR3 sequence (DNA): TGTGCCAGCAGTTACTCGTCGGCCGGGGGGAATGAGCAGTTCTTC. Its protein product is CASSYSSAGGNEQFF.